The TCR beta chain under discussion was sequenced for a study of CD8 T cells in Susac syndrome. TCR beta sequencing covered blood CD8+ and CD4+ T cells. The controls were healthy donors who were matched for age and sex. An amount of RNA that ranged from roughly 0.45 to 1 ug was reverse transcribed with random hexamers. Using its own MiXCR run on the immunoSEQ multiplex PCR reads, TCRdb lists one record per CDR3 protein. Of 180,000 or so distinct CDR3 sequences listed, around 94% were seen once; the top ten hold around 0.14%. Germline lookup yields CDR1 DFQATT and CDR2 SNEGSKA (reference sequence). This CDR3 spans 13 amino acids. V gave up 4 bases and J gave up 6 bases; unmatched junction bases: 2.

V gene TRBV20-1 combines with J gene TRBJ2-1, with 11 bases lining up with TRBD2. The sample taken for sequencing was CD4+ T cells from PBMCs. The TCR originated in a human donor in good health. CDR3 sequence reads: CSAKLAGVNEQFF. For the CDR3, the DNA is TGCAGTGCTAAACTAGCGGGGGTCAATGAGCAGTTCTTC.